This TCR beta chain appears in the sequencing data of a study of radiotherapy plus CTLA-4 blockade in lung cancer. Overall study: Roughly 17% of patients responded objectively, and roughly 34% achieved disease control. The study, taken as a whole, reports: Early clonal dynamics of blood T cells, together with interferon-beta, were reported as the best response predictor. Subsequent to radiotherapy plus ipilimumab, tumor-derived TCR clones underwent expansion in blood.

Measured with immunoSEQ multiplex PCR; TCRdb has only the in-frame clones, and not every one. This table has under 65,000 clones, almost 85% appearing once. The J segment lost 3 bases and the V segment lost 8 bases, leaving 7 bases of the junction unmatched. Germline CDR1 and CDR2: MDHEN and SYDVKM. This CDR3 has 14 amino acids. Chemo-refractory metastatic non-small-cell lung cancer patients received focal radiation with ipilimumab CTLA-4 blockade. On this clone: What it binds is unknown.

Sequenced material: peripheral blood, taken from a patient treated with radiotherapy plus ipilimumab. This chain joins TRBV28 and TRBJ1-1; TRBD1 matches at 9 bases. This receptor was identified in a human donor with non-small cell lung cancer whose response to radiotherapy plus ipilimumab could not be evaluated. The CDR3 coding sequence is TGTGCCAGCGGTCGGACAGGGGCGTACACTGAAGCTTTCTTT. Protein product: CASGRTGAYTEAFF.